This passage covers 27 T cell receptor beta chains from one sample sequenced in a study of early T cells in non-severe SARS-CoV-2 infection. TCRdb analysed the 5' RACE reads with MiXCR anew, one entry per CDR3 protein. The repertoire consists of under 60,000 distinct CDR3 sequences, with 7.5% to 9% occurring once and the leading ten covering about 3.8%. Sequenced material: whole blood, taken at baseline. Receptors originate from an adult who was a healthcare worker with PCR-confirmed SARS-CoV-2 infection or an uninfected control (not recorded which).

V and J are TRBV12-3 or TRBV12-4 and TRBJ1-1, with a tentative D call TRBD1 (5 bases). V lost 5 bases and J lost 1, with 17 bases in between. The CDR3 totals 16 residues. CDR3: CASSPDSRWRNTEAFF. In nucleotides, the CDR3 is TGTGCCAGCAGTCCCGACAGTAGATGGAGGAACACTGAAGCTTTCTTT.

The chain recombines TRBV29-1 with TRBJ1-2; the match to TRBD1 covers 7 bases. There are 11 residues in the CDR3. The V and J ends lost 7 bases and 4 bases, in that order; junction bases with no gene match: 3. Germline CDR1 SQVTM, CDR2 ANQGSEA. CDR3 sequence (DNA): TGCAGCGCCGGGGACAGCTATGGCTACACCTTC. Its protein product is CSAGDSYGYTF.

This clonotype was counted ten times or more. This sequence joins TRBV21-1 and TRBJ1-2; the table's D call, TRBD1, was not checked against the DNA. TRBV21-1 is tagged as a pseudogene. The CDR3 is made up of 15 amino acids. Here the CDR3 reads CASSKGCGTGYGYTF. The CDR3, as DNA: TGTGCCAGCAGCAAGGGTTGCGGGACAGGGTATGGCTACACCTTC.

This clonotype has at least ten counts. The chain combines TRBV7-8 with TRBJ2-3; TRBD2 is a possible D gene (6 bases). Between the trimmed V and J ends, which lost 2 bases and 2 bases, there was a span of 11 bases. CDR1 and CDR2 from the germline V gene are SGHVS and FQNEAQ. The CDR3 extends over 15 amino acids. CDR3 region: CASSLRDFPTDTQYF. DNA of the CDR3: TGTGCCAGCAGCTTACGGGACTTCCCCACAGATACGCAGTATTTT.

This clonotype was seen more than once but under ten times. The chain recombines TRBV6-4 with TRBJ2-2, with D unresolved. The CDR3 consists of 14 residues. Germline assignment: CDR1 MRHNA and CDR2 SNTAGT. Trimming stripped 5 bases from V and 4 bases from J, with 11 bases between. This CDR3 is CASSPVGGTGELFF. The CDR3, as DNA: TGTGCCAGCAGTCCTGTCGGCGGCACCGGGGAGCTGTTTTTT.

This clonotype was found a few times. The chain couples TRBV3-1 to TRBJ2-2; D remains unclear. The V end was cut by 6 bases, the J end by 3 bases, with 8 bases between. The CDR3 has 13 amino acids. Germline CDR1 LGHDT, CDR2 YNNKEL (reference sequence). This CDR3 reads CASSPGYTGELFF. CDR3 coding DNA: TGTGCCAGCAGTCCCGGTTACACCGGGGAGCTGTTTTTT.

CDR3: CAWKSGNTIYF. The DNA of the CDR3 is TGTGCCTGGAAGTCTGGAAACACCATATATTTT. V usage is TRBV30 and J usage is TRBJ1-3; no clear D. Trimming removed 4 bases at V and 1 base at J, with 2 bases between. Germline V gene lookup returns CDR1 GTSNPN and CDR2 SVGIG (reference sequence). The CDR3 loop spans 11 amino acids.

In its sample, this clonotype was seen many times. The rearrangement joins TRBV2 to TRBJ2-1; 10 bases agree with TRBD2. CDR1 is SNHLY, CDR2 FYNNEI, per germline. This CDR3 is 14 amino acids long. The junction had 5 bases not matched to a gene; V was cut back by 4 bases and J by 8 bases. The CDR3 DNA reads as TGTGCCAGCAGTGGAACTAGCGGGGCTTATGAGCAGTTCTTC. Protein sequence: CASSGTSGAYEQFF.

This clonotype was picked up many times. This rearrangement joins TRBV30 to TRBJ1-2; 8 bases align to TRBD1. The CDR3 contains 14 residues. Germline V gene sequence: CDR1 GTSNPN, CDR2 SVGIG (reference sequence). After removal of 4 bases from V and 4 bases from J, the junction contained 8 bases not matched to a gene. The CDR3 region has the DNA TGTGCCTGGAAGACCAGGGGGCGGCCCTATGGCTACACCTTC. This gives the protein CAWKTRGRPYGYTF.

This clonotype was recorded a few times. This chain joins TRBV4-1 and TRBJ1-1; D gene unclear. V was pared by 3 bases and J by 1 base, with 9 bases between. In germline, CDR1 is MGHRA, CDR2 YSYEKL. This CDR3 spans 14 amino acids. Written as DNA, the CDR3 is TGCGCCAGCAGCCACAAACTCGGGAACACTGAAGCTTTCTTT. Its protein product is CASSHKLGNTEAFF.

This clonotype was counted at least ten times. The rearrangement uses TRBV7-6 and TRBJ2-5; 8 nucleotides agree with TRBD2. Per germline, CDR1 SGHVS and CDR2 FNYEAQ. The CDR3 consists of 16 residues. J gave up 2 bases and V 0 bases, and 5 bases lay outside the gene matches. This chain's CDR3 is CASSLASGALQETQYF. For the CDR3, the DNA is TGTGCCAGCAGCTTAGCTAGCGGGGCCCTTCAAGAGACCCAGTACTTC. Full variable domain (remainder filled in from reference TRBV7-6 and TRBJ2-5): GAGVSQSPRYKVTKRGQDVALRCDPISGHVSLYWYRQALGQGPEFLTYFNYEAQQDKSGLPNDRFSAERPEGSISTLTIQRTEQRDSAMYRCASSLASGALQETQYFGPGTRLLVL.

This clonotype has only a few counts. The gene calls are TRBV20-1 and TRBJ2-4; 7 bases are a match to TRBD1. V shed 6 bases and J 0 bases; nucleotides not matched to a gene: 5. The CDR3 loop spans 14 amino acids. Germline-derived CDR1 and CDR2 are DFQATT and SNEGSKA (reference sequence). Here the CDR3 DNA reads TGCAGTGCAGGGGGCCGGGGAGCCAAAAACATTCAGTACTTC. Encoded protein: CSAGGRGAKNIQYF.

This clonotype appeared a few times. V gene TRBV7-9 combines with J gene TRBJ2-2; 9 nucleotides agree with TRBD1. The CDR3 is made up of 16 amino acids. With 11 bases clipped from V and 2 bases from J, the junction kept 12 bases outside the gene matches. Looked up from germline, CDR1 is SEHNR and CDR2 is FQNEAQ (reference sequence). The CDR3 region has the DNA TGTGCCCAGCTCTACCGGGACAGGGAAAACACCGGGGAGCTGTTTTTT. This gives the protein CAQLYRDRENTGELFF.

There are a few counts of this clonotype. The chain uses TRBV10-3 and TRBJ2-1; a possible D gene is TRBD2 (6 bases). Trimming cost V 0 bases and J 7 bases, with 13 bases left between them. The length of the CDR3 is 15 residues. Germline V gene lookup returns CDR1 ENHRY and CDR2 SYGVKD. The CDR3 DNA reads TGTGCCATCAGTGAGTCAGCTCTAGCGAGTAATGAGCAGTTCTTC. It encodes CAISESALASNEQFF.

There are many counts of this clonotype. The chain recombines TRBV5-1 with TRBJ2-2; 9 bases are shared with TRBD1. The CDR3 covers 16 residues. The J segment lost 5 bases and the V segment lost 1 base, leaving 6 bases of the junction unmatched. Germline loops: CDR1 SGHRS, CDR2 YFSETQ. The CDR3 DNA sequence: TGCGCCAGCAGCTTGACCCCGACAGGGGGAACCGGGGAGCTGTTTTTT. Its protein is CASSLTPTGGTGELFF.

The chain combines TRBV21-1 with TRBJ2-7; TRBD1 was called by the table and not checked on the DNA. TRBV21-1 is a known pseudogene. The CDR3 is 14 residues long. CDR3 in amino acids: CASGKEGVRYEQYF. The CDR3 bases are TGTGCCAGCGGCAAAGAAGGGGTGAGGTACGAGCAGTACTTC.

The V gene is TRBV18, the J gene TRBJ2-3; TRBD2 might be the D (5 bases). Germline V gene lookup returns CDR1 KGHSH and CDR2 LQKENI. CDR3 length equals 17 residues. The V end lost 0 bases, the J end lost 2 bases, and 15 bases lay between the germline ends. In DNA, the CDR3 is TGTGCCAGCTCACCACCGGAGGAAATAGTCTTCACAGATACGCAGTATTTT. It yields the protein CASSPPEEIVFTDTQYF.

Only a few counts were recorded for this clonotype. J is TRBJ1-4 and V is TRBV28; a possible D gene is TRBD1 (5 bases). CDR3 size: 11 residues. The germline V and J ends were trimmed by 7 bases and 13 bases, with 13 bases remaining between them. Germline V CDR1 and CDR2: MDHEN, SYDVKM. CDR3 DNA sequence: TGTGCCAGCACCGGGACTGCCGGACTGTTTTTT. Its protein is CASTGTAGLFF.

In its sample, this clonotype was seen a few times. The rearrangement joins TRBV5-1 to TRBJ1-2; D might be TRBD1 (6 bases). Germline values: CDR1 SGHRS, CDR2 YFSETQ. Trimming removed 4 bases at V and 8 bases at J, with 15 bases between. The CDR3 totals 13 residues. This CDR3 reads CASSDNRVDGYTF. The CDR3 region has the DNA TGCGCCAGCAGCGACAACAGGGTCGACGGCTACACCTTC.

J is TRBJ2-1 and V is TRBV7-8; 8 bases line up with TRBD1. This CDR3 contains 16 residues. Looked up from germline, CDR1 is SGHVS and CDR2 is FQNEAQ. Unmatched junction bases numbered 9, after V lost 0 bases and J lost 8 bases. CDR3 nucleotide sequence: TGTGCCAGCAGCTTAGCGTTGGGGACAGGCGCCCATGAGCAGTTCTTC. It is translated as CASSLALGTGAHEQFF.

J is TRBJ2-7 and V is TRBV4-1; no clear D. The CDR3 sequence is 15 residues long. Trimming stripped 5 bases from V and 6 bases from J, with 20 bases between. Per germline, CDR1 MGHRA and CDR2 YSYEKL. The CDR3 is CASSAQALPTSEQYF. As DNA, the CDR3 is TGCGCCAGCAGCGCTCAGGCCCTGCCCACCTCCGAGCAGTACTTC.

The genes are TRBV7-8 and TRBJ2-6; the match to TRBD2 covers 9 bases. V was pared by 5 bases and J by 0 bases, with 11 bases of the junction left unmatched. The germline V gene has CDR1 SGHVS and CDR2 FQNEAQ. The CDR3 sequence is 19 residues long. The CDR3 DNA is TGTGCCAGCAGCGTATCTGGACTAGCGATTAGCTCTGGGGCCAACGTCCTGACTTTC. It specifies CASSVSGLAISSGANVLTF.

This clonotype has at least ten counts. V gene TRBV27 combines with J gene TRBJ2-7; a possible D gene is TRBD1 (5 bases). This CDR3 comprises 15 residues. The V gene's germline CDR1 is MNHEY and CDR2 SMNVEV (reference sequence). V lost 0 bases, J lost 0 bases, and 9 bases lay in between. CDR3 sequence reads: CASSLSAQASYEQYF. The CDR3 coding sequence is TGTGCCAGCAGTTTATCGGCACAGGCCTCCTACGAGCAGTACTTC.

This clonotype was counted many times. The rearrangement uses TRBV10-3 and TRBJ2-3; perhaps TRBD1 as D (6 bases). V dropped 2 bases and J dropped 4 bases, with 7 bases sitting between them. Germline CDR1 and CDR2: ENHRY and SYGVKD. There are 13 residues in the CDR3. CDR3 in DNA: TGTGCCATCAGTGAGACAGGGTCAGATACGCAGTATTTT. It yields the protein CAISETGSDTQYF.

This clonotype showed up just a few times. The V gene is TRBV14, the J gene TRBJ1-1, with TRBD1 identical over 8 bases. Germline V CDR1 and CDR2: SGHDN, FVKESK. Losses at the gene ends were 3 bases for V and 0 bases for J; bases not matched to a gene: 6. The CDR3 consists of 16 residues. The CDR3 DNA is TGTGCCAGCAGCCATGGGGGGACAGGAGTGAACACTGAAGCTTTCTTT. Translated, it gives CASSHGGTGVNTEAFF. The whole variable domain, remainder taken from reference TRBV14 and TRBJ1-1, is EAGVTQFPSHSVIEKGQTVTLRCDPISGHDNLYWYRRVMGKEIKFLLHFVKESKQDESGMPNNRFLAERTGGTYSTLKVQPAELEDSGVYFCASSHGGTGVNTEAFFGQGTRLTVV.

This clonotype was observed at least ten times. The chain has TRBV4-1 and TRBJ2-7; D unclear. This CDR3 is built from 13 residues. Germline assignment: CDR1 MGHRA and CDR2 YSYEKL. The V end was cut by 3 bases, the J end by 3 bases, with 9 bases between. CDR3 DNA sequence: TGCGCCAGCAGCCAGCTAGAAAACTACGAGCAGTACTTC. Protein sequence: CASSQLENYEQYF.

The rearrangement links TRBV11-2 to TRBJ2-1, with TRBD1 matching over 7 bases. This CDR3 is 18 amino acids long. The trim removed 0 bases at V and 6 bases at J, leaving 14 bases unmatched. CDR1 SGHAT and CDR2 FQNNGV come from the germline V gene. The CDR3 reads CASSLDRRRQGFGNEQFF. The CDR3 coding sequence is TGTGCCAGCAGCTTAGATCGAAGGAGACAGGGTTTCGGCAATGAGCAGTTCTTC.